The 13 T cell receptor beta chains reported below all come from one sample, sequenced in a study of blood T cell repertoires in COVID-19. Sequenced by immunoSEQ multiplex PCR; TCRdb stores in-frame clones only, minus some. The data show around 180,000 clones, about nine tenths seen once. The material sequenced was peripheral blood. All receptors come from a man aged 60-69 years with acute or convalescent COVID-19.

In nucleotides, the CDR3 is TGTGCCAGCAGCCCAGGGGCCTTTCCCCGCGCGGAGACCCAGTACTTC. It translates to CASSPGAFPRAETQYF. V is TRBV7-3 and J is TRBJ2-5; D perhaps matches TRBD1 (6 bases). The V and J ends lost 5 bases and 5 bases respectively, with 21 bases between them. CDR3 length equals 16 residues. Germline loops: CDR1 SGHTA, CDR2 FQGTGA.

This chain connects TRBV28 to TRBJ2-2; 10 nucleotides agree with TRBD1. CDR1 and CDR2 (germline): MDHEN, SYDVKM. Unmatched junction bases numbered 8, after V lost 8 bases and J lost 5 bases. This CDR3 has 15 amino acids. The DNA for the CDR3 is TGTGCCAGCGAAGACAGGGGGCGCGGTACCGGGGAGCTGTTTTTT. Protein product: CASEDRGRGTGELFF.

The rearrangement links TRBV27 to TRBJ1-5, with D tentatively TRBD1 (6 bases). Germline V gives CDR1 MNHEY, CDR2 SMNVEV (reference sequence). This CDR3 comprises 15 residues. The ends were cut back, 6 bases at V and 2 bases at J, with 14 bases in the middle. The CDR3 sequence: CASRNQGIRNQPQHF. The DNA for the CDR3 is TGTGCCAGCAGGAACCAGGGGATCCGCAATCAGCCCCAGCATTTT.

This clone was recorded a few times. The chain employs TRBV19 and TRBJ1-1, with D possibly TRBD1 on 6 matching bases. Germline-derived CDR1 and CDR2 are LNHDA and SQIVND (reference sequence). CDR3 size: 16 residues. Trimming cost V 2 bases and J 1 base, with 14 bases left between them. This chain's CDR3 is CASSISGAISNTEAFF. CDR3 bases: TGTGCCAGTAGTATATCAGGGGCCATTTCGAACACTGAAGCTTTCTTT.

The V and J genes are TRBV27 and TRBJ1-6; D may be TRBD1 (5 bases). The CDR3 extends over 15 amino acids. Germline V gene lookup returns CDR1 MNHEY and CDR2 SMNVEV (reference sequence). Trimming stripped 5 bases from V and 9 bases from J, with 17 bases between. CDR3 sequence: CASSRLTAGGSPLHF. The CDR3 DNA reads TGTGCCAGCAGTCGCCTGACAGCGGGAGGTTCACCCCTCCACTTT.

The rearrangement uses TRBV5-5 and TRBJ1-6; TRBD1 aligns across 7 bases. The CDR3 consists of 15 residues. The germline V gene encodes CDR1 SGHKS and CDR2 YYEKEE (reference sequence). V was pared by 3 bases and J by 2 bases, with 2 bases of the junction left unmatched. CDR3 in DNA: TGTGCCAGCAGCTCGGGACAGCCCTATAATTCACCCCTCCACTTT. Encoded protein: CASSSGQPYNSPLHF.

V and J are TRBV25-1 and TRBJ1-1, with D possibly TRBD1 on 6 matching bases. CDR1 is MGHDK and CDR2 is SYGVNS in the germline V gene. CDR3 length equals 13 residues. The V end was cut by 5 bases, the J end by 6 bases, with 13 bases between. Written as DNA, the CDR3 is TGTGCCAGCAGTTTTACAGGGATGCCTGAAGCTTTCTTT. This gives the protein CASSFTGMPEAFF.

The genes are TRBV11-2 and TRBJ2-7, with 10 bases identical to TRBD2. V was clipped by 3 bases and J by 4 bases; unmatched bases: 6. The germline CDR1 and CDR2 sequences are SGHAT and FQNNGV. This CDR3 contains 15 residues. The CDR3 loop is CASSFASGSVYEQYF. Here the CDR3 DNA reads TGTGCCAGCAGCTTTGCTAGCGGGAGCGTTTACGAGCAGTACTTC.

The chain links TRBV19 to TRBJ2-5, with D possibly being TRBD1 (6 bases). The CDR3 is made up of 15 amino acids. V was cut by 4 bases and J by 1 base, with 13 bases left in between. Per the germline V gene, CDR1 is LNHDA and CDR2 is SQIVND (reference sequence). The CDR3 loop reads CASSTLRGPQETQYF. The CDR3, as DNA: TGTGCCAGTAGTACCCTCAGGGGTCCCCAAGAGACCCAGTACTTC.

This clone is a singleton in its sample. The CDR3 region is CAISESQAHYGYTF. As DNA, the CDR3 is TGTGCCATCAGTGAGTCGCAGGCCCACTATGGCTACACCTTC. The chain links TRBV10-3 to TRBJ1-2; D is unresolved. Trimming removed 0 bases from V and 3 bases from J, with 8 bases in between. CDR1 ENHRY and CDR2 SYGVKD come from the germline V gene. The CDR3 length is 14 residues.

V is TRBV7-2 and J is TRBJ1-2; TRBD1 agrees at 7 bases. Germline CDR1 SGHTA, CDR2 FQGNSA. The CDR3 runs to 14 residues. J lost 7 bases, V lost 2 bases, and 7 bases had no gene match. This CDR3 is CASSLLTGASGYTF. In nucleotides, the CDR3 is TGTGCCAGCAGCTTATTAACAGGGGCCAGTGGCTACACCTTC.

The chain joins TRBV12-3 or TRBV12-4 to TRBJ2-3, with D possibly TRBD1 on 6 matching bases. CDR3 length: 12 amino acids. V was shortened by 6 bases and J by 7 bases, with 11 bases between the two germline ends. The CDR3 DNA is TGTGCCAGCAGGCCTACAGGGTATACGCAGTATTTT. Protein: CASRPTGYTQYF.

This sequence joins TRBV9 and TRBJ1-2; 8 bases fit TRBD1. CDR1 and CDR2 from the germline V gene are SGDLS and YYNGEE. This CDR3 has 13 amino acids. J was trimmed by 4 bases and V by 4 bases; bases with no gene match: 3. CDR3 DNA: TGTGCCAGCAGCAATGGACAGGGCTATGGCTACACCTTC. This codes for CASSNGQGYGYTF.